This TCR beta chain stems from a study of blood T cell repertoires in COVID-19. Study summary: Collection of acute and convalescent COVID-19 samples took place in the United States, Italy and Spain. Nucleic acid was either cDNA or gDNA, and it came from T cells, B-cell-depleted T cells, or PBMCs.

In the original analysis: From reference gene primer amplification, estimates of nucleated cell counts were derived. Assay used: immunoSEQ multiplex PCR; TCRdb lists only in-frame clones, some missing. D and trimming were read from the DNA, whereas the V and J calls and clone size are those reported in that table. The data show about 85,000 clones, approximately 78% seen once. Germline trimming cut 4 bases from V and 8 bases from J; bases unmatched to any gene: 11. The CDR3 runs to 15 residues. The germline V gene encodes CDR1 MDHEN and CDR2 SYDVKM. The sequenced material came from peripheral blood. The chain employs TRBV28 and TRBJ1-2, with 9 nucleotides matching TRBD1. The source of this sequence is a woman of 80 years or more with acute or convalescent COVID-19. The CDR3, as DNA: TGTGCCAGCAGTTCATCATCACAGGGGGCGCTGGGCTACACCTTC. Amino acid sequence: CASSSSSQGALGYTF.